This entry features one TCR beta chain sequence. Its specificity is unknown. One end of the junction is discordant with germline, which a read error may explain. The authors ran a second PCR of about 7 to 12 cycles using a sample-barcoded 5' primer and a J-beta primer mix. TCRdb independently ran MiXCR on the 5' RACE reads; one entry per CDR3 protein. The sample carries more than 1.4 million distinct CDR3 sequences, about 43% recorded once. The sample belongs to a study of blood T cells in healthy people across ages. Study-wide findings and caveats: Per million T cells, TCR beta diversity dropped about linearly as age rose. TCR beta diversity correlated strongly with naive T cell percentage. Estimated diversity, derived from one million T cells, was regarded as an underestimate.

CDR3 length: 19 residues. The germline V gene has CDR1 LGHNA and CDR2 YNFKEQ. The chain employs TRBV4-2 and TRBJ2-1; 10 nucleotides align to TRBD2. The sample consisted of blood. The clonotype originates from a woman between 18 and 30 years old in good health. CDR3 sequence reads: CASSQAVSGGAVVHNEQFF. Here the CDR3 DNA reads TGTGCCAGCAGTCAAGCGGTCAGCGGGGGGGCCGTAGTACACAATGAGCAGTTCTTC.